A selection of T cell receptor beta chains follows, all from one sample in a study of T cell responses to AZD1222 COVID-19 vaccine. TCRdb's table, derived via immunoSEQ multiplex PCR, lists solely in-frame clones and lacks some. The sample lists approximately 91,000 clones, around 90% seen once, with 25% to 30% in the top ten. This specimen consisted of peripheral blood, obtained 28 days after the second AZD1222 dose. All receptors come from an adult who received the AZD1222 COVID-19 vaccine. The CDR3 runs from the conserved cysteine through the conserved F or W. A D gene is named only where the DNA matches it firmly. A row's size may be missing; if present it is once, few, many or a size class.

cdr3_aa: CASSRDRAYEQYF
cdr3_nt: TGTGCCAGCAGCCGGGACAGGGCTTACGAGCAGTACTTC
d_call: TRBD1
clone_size: NA
j_call: TRBJ2-7
v_call: TRBV14
cdr3_length: 13

cdr3_aa: CASSKIGPGGTGGVMNTEAFF
cdr3_nt: TGTGCCAGCAGCAAAATCGGCCCAGGAGGGACAGGGGGCGTAATGAACACTGAAGCTTTCTTT
d_call: NA
clone_size: NA
j_call: TRBJ1-1
v_call: TRBV21-1
cdr3_length: 21

cdr3_aa: CASSLGTSGNYEQYF
cdr3_nt: TGCGCCAGCAGCTTGGGGACTAGCGGGAACTACGAGCAGTACTTC
d_call: TRBD2
clone_size: NA
j_call: TRBJ2-7
v_call: TRBV5-1
cdr3_length: 15

cdr3_aa: CASSLGTRGEAFF
cdr3_nt: TGTGCCAGCAGCTTAGGAACGAGGGGCGAAGCTTTCTTT
d_call: NA
clone_size: once
j_call: TRBJ1-1
v_call: TRBV7-9
cdr3_length: 13

cdr3_aa: CASSLFGENTGTGIPNEQYF
cdr3_nt: TGTGCCAGCAGCTTGTTTGGGGAAAATACCGGGACAGGGATCCCCAACGAGCAGTACTTC
d_call: TRBD1
clone_size: once
j_call: TRBJ2-7
v_call: TRBV5-5
cdr3_length: 20

cdr3_aa: CASSFRGNTEAFF
cdr3_nt: TGTGCCAGCAGCTTTCGGGGGAACACTGAAGCTTTCTTT
d_call: NA
clone_size: NA
j_call: TRBJ1-1
v_call: TRBV5-4
cdr3_length: 13

cdr3_aa: CASKVGSAGPEQYF
cdr3_nt: TGTGCCAGCAAGGTTGGGTCCGCGGGCCCCGAGCAGTACTTC
d_call: NA
clone_size: NA
j_call: TRBJ2-7
v_call: TRBV2
cdr3_length: 14

cdr3_aa: CASSGGTEAFF
cdr3_nt: TGTGCCAGCTCAGGAGGTACTGAAGCTTTCTTT
d_call: NA
clone_size: NA
j_call: TRBJ1-1
v_call: TRBV18
cdr3_length: 11

cdr3_aa: CASRMRGYGYTF
cdr3_nt: TGTGCCAGCAGAATGAGGGGCTATGGCTACACCTTC
d_call: NA
clone_size: NA
j_call: TRBJ1-2
v_call: TRBV12-3/TRBV12-4
cdr3_length: 12

cdr3_aa: CASSPRDRDSRTQYF
cdr3_nt: TGTGCCAGCAGCCCCCGGGACAGAGACTCCCGGACCCAGTACTTC
d_call: TRBD1
clone_size: once
j_call: TRBJ2-5
v_call: TRBV6-2/TRBV6-3
cdr3_length: 15

cdr3_aa: CSAVNTEAFF
cdr3_nt: TGCAGCGCCGTGAACACTGAAGCTTTCTTT
d_call: NA
clone_size: NA
j_call: TRBJ1-1
v_call: TRBV29-1
cdr3_length: 10

cdr3_aa: CASSRTRGQGSEKLFF
cdr3_nt: TGTGCCAGCTCACGGACCCGGGGACAGGGGAGTGAAAAACTGTTTTTT
d_call: TRBD1
clone_size: NA
j_call: TRBJ1-4
v_call: TRBV18
cdr3_length: 16

cdr3_aa: CASRTGVNYGYTF
cdr3_nt: TGTGCCAGCAGGACAGGGGTTAACTATGGCTACACCTTC
d_call: TRBD1
clone_size: NA
j_call: TRBJ1-2
v_call: TRBV12-3/TRBV12-4
cdr3_length: 13

cdr3_aa: CASSMRGEKLFF
cdr3_nt: TGTGCCAGTAGTATGAGAGGGGAAAAACTGTTTTTT
d_call: NA
clone_size: NA
j_call: TRBJ1-4
v_call: TRBV19
cdr3_length: 12

cdr3_aa: CSAASGSYTGELFF
cdr3_nt: TGCAGCGCTGCTAGCGGAAGTTACACCGGGGAGCTGTTTTTT
d_call: TRBD2
clone_size: NA
j_call: TRBJ2-2
v_call: TRBV29-1
cdr3_length: 14

cdr3_aa: CASSPPTGLAEAFF
cdr3_nt: TGTGCCAGCTCACCACCGACAGGGCTTGCTGAAGCTTTCTTT
d_call: TRBD1
clone_size: NA
j_call: TRBJ1-1
v_call: TRBV18
cdr3_length: 14

cdr3_aa: CASSPSPGLSSYEQYF
cdr3_nt: TGCGCCAGCAGCCCTTCCCCAGGGTTAAGCTCCTACGAGCAGTACTTC
d_call: NA
clone_size: NA
j_call: TRBJ2-7
v_call: TRBV5-1
cdr3_length: 16

cdr3_aa: CASSYSENTGELFF
cdr3_nt: TGTGCCAGCAGTTACTCGGAGAACACCGGGGAGCTGTTTTTT
d_call: NA
clone_size: NA
j_call: TRBJ2-2
v_call: TRBV6-5
cdr3_length: 14

cdr3_aa: CSIRAETNTGELFF
cdr3_nt: TGCAGCATTCGAGCGGAGACGAACACCGGGGAGCTGTTTTTT
d_call: NA
clone_size: NA
j_call: TRBJ2-2
v_call: TRBV29-1
cdr3_length: 14

cdr3_aa: CASSSDGRKNYGYTF
cdr3_nt: TGTGCCAGTAGTAGCGACGGACGGAAAAACTATGGCTACACCTTC
d_call: NA
clone_size: NA
j_call: TRBJ1-2
v_call: TRBV19
cdr3_length: 15

cdr3_aa: CASGLVLGRGYEQYF
cdr3_nt: TGTGCTAGTGGTTTGGTACTAGGCAGGGGCTACGAGCAGTACTTC
d_call: NA
clone_size: NA
j_call: TRBJ2-7
v_call: TRBV12-5
cdr3_length: 15

cdr3_aa: CASSLVGGELSYTF
cdr3_nt: TGTGCCAGCAGCTTAGTGGGAGGGGAGCTGTCCTACACCTTC
d_call: NA
clone_size: NA
j_call: TRBJ1-2
v_call: TRBV11-2
cdr3_length: 14

cdr3_aa: CASSLLEFYGYTF
cdr3_nt: TGTGCCAGCAGCTTATTAGAATTTTATGGCTACACCTTC
d_call: NA
clone_size: NA
j_call: TRBJ1-2
v_call: TRBV7-9
cdr3_length: 13

cdr3_aa: CASSLGGRTYEQYF
cdr3_nt: TGTGCCAGCAGCTTAGGTGGGCGGACCTACGAGCAGTACTTC
d_call: NA
clone_size: NA
j_call: TRBJ2-7
v_call: TRBV7-9
cdr3_length: 14

cdr3_aa: CSASWRGGTGELFF
cdr3_nt: TGCAGTGCTAGTTGGCGTGGGGGCACCGGGGAGCTGTTTTTT
d_call: NA
clone_size: NA
j_call: TRBJ2-2
v_call: TRBV20-1
cdr3_length: 14

cdr3_aa: CASSRRDSDYYEQYF
cdr3_nt: TGTGCCAGCAGCCGCCGGGACTCCGATTACTACGAGCAGTACTTC
d_call: NA
clone_size: few
j_call: TRBJ2-7
v_call: TRBV6-5
cdr3_length: 15

cdr3_aa: CSVEDLGTANTEAFF
cdr3_nt: TGCAGCGTTGAAGATCTGGGGACAGCTAACACTGAAGCTTTCTTT
d_call: TRBD1
clone_size: NA
j_call: TRBJ1-1
v_call: TRBV29-1
cdr3_length: 15

cdr3_aa: CASRSYRYTDTQYF
cdr3_nt: TGTGCCAGCAGGTCGTACAGATACACAGATACGCAGTATTTT
d_call: NA
clone_size: NA
j_call: TRBJ2-3
v_call: TRBV3-1/TRBV3-2
cdr3_length: 14

cdr3_aa: CASSPHAMTSGRPTGELFF
cdr3_nt: TGTGCCAGCTCACCACACGCCATGACTAGCGGGAGGCCCACCGGGGAGCTGTTTTTT
d_call: TRBD2
clone_size: NA
j_call: TRBJ2-2
v_call: TRBV18
cdr3_length: 19

cdr3_aa: CASSYYGGKDEQYF
cdr3_nt: TGTGCCAGCAGTTACTATGGAGGGAAGGACGAGCAGTACTTC
d_call: NA
clone_size: once
j_call: TRBJ2-7
v_call: TRBV6-6
cdr3_length: 14

cdr3_aa: CASSFVLSGGYTF
cdr3_nt: TGTGCCAGCAGTTTTGTCCTCAGTGGTGGCTACACCTTC
d_call: NA
clone_size: NA
j_call: TRBJ1-2
v_call: TRBV28
cdr3_length: 13

cdr3_aa: CASNGLLVRSIYF
cdr3_nt: TGTGCCAGCAATGGCTTACTCGTGCGGTCCATATATTTT
d_call: NA
clone_size: NA
j_call: TRBJ1-3
v_call: TRBV21-1
cdr3_length: 13

cdr3_aa: CASIRDRGASRSGANVLTF
cdr3_nt: TGTGCCAGCATAAGGGACAGGGGAGCAAGTCGCTCTGGGGCCAACGTCCTGACTTTC
d_call: TRBD1
clone_size: NA
j_call: TRBJ2-6
v_call: TRBV2
cdr3_length: 19

cdr3_aa: CASSPDRAAGELFF
cdr3_nt: TGTGCCAGCAGCCCGGACAGGGCGGCCGGGGAGCTGTTTTTT
d_call: TRBD1
clone_size: NA
j_call: TRBJ2-2
v_call: TRBV5-4
cdr3_length: 14

cdr3_aa: CASSQQTGQFNEKLFF
cdr3_nt: TGTGCCAGCAGCCAACAAACGGGACAGTTTAATGAAAAACTGTTTTTT
d_call: TRBD1
clone_size: NA
j_call: TRBJ1-4
v_call: TRBV7-2
cdr3_length: 16

cdr3_aa: CASASREGARYGYTF
cdr3_nt: TGTGCCAGTGCCTCAAGGGAGGGGGCTAGGTATGGCTACACCTTC
d_call: TRBD1
clone_size: NA
j_call: TRBJ1-2
v_call: TRBV19
cdr3_length: 15

cdr3_aa: CASSLAGFTSNEQFF
cdr3_nt: TGCGCCAGCAGCTTGGCGGGATTTACTTCAAATGAGCAGTTCTTC
d_call: NA
clone_size: NA
j_call: TRBJ2-1
v_call: TRBV5-1
cdr3_length: 15

cdr3_aa: CASSSTGTKYQETQYF
cdr3_nt: TGTGCCAGCAGCTCGACCGGGACTAAATACCAAGAGACCCAGTACTTC
d_call: TRBD2
clone_size: NA
j_call: TRBJ2-5
v_call: TRBV9
cdr3_length: 16

cdr3_aa: CASFPQIGGRYNEQFF
cdr3_nt: TGTGCCAGCTTCCCGCAGATTGGCGGGAGGTACAATGAGCAGTTCTTC
d_call: TRBD2
clone_size: NA
j_call: TRBJ2-1
v_call: TRBV5-5
cdr3_length: 16

cdr3_aa: CASSLAGTGAQNIQYF
cdr3_nt: TGTGCCAGCAGCTTAGCCGGAACAGGGGCTCAAAACATTCAGTACTTC
d_call: TRBD1
clone_size: NA
j_call: TRBJ2-4
v_call: TRBV7-2
cdr3_length: 16

cdr3_aa: CASSPRIPGTNSYNEQFF
cdr3_nt: TGTGCCAGCAGCCCCAGAATTCCCGGGACCAACTCCTACAATGAGCAGTTCTTC
d_call: NA
clone_size: once
j_call: TRBJ2-1
v_call: TRBV9
cdr3_length: 18

cdr3_aa: CASSYTGTSGINEQFF
cdr3_nt: TGTGCCAGCAGTTACACAGGGACTAGCGGGATCAATGAGCAGTTCTTC
d_call: TRBD2
clone_size: NA
j_call: TRBJ2-1
v_call: TRBV6-5
cdr3_length: 16

cdr3_aa: CASSPLTRYNEQFF
cdr3_nt: TGTGCCAGCAGCCCGCTCACTCGCTACAATGAGCAGTTCTTC
d_call: NA
clone_size: NA
j_call: TRBJ2-1
v_call: TRBV11-2
cdr3_length: 14

cdr3_aa: CASSSSPGQDPDTQYF
cdr3_nt: TGTGCCAGCAGTTCCTCTCCGGGACAGGACCCAGATACGCAGTATTTT
d_call: TRBD1
clone_size: NA
j_call: TRBJ2-3
v_call: TRBV28
cdr3_length: 16

cdr3_aa: CASSFGHPGGPQHF
cdr3_nt: TGTGCCAGCAGTTTCGGGCACCCGGGGGGGCCCCAGCATTTT
d_call: NA
clone_size: NA
j_call: TRBJ1-5
v_call: TRBV28
cdr3_length: 14

cdr3_aa: CASRTSGTGGYEQYF
cdr3_nt: TGTGCCAGCAGGACCTCCGGGACAGGGGGTTACGAGCAGTACTTC
d_call: TRBD1
clone_size: once
j_call: TRBJ2-7
v_call: TRBV11-2
cdr3_length: 15

cdr3_aa: CASSSSGSPYEQYF
cdr3_nt: TGTGCCAGCAGTTCTAGCGGGTCCCCCTACGAGCAGTACTTC
d_call: TRBD2
clone_size: NA
j_call: TRBJ2-7
v_call: TRBV6-5
cdr3_length: 14